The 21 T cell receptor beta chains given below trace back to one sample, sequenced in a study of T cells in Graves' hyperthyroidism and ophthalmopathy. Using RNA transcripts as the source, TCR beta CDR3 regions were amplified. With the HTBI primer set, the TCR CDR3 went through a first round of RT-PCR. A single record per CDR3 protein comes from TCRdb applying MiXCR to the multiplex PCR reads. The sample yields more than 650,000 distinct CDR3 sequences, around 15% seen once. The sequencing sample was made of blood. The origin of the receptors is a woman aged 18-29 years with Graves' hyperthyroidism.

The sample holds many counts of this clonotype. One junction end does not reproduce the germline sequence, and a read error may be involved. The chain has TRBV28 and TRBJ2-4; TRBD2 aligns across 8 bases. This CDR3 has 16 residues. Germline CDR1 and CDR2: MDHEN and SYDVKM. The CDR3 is CACSGSSGGPGGIQYF. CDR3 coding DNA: TGTGCCTGCAGTGGATCCTCGGGAGGGCCGGGGGGGATTCAGTACTTC.

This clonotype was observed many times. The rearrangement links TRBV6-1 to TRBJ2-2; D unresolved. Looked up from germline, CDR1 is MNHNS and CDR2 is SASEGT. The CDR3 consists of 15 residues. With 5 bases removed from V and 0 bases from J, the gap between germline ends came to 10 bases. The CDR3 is CASSYFRSNTGELFF. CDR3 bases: TGTGCCAGCAGTTATTTCAGGTCGAACACCGGGGAGCTGTTTTTT.

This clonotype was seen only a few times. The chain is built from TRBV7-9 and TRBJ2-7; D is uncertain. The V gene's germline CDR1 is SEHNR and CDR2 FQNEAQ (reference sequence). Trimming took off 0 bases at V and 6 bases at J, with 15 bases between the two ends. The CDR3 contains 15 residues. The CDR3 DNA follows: TGTGCCAGCAGCTTAGCGCGGTCGACCCCCTCCGAGCAGTACTTC. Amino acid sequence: CASSLARSTPSEQYF.

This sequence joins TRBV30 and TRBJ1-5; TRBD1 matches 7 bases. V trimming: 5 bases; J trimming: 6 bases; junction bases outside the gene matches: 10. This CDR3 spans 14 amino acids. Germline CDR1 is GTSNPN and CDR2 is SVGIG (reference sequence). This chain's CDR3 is CAWALQGGSQPQHF. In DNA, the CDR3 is TGTGCCTGGGCCCTTCAGGGGGGTAGTCAGCCCCAGCATTTT.

CDR3 loop: CASSYVGTGNEQFF. DNA for the CDR3: TGTGCCAGCAGTTACGTGGGGACAGGGAATGAGCAGTTCTTC. V and J are TRBV6-2 or TRBV6-3 and TRBJ2-1; 9 bases align to TRBD1. The CDR3 runs to 14 residues. Germline V lookup: CDR1 MNHEY, CDR2 SVGEGT. V shed 2 bases, J shed 7 bases, and the junction held 3 bases outside the gene matches.

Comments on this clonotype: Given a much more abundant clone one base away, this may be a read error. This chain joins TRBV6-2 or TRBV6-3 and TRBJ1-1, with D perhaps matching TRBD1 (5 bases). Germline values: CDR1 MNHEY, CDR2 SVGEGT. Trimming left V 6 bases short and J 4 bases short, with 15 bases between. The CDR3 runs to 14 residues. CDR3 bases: TGTGCCAGCAGGCGCCCGGGACGAGGCACTGAAGCTTTCTTT. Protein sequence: CASRRPGRGTEAFF.

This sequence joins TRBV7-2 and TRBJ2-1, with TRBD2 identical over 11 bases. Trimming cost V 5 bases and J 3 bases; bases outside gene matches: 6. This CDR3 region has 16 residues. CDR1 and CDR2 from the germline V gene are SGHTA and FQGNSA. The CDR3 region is CASSLPGLADYNEQFF. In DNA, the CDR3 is TGTGCCAGCAGCCTACCGGGACTAGCGGACTACAATGAGCAGTTCTTC.

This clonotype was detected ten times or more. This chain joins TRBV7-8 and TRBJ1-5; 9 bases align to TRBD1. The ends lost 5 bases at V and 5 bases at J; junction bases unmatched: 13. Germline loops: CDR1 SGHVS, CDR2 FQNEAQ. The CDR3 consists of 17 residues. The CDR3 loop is CASSDPPGQGMDQPQHF. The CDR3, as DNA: TGTGCCAGCAGCGACCCTCCGGGACAGGGTATGGATCAGCCCCAGCATTTT.

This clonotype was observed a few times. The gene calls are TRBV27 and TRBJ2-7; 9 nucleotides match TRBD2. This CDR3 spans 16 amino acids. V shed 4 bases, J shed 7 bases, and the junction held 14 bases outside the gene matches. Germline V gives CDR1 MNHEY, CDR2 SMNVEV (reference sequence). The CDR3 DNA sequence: TGTGCCAGCAGTTCCTTGTTGGCGGGAGGGCTGGGGGAGCAGTACTTC. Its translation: CASSSLLAGGLGEQYF.

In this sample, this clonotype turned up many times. The CDR3 sequence: CASSQPFTSGGNNEQFF. DNA for the CDR3: TGTGCCAGCAGCCAGCCCTTTACTAGCGGGGGGAACAATGAGCAGTTCTTC. V is TRBV3-1 and J is TRBJ2-1; 12 bases match TRBD2. After removal of 3 bases from V and 5 bases from J, the junction contained 8 bases not matched to a gene. This CDR3 has 17 amino acids. The germline gives CDR1 LGHDT, CDR2 YNNKEL (reference sequence).

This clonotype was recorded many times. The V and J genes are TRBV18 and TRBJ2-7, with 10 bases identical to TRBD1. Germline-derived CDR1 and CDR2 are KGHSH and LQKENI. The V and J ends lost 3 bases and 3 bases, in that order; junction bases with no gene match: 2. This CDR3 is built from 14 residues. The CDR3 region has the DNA TGTGCCAGCTCACCGACAGGGGGCATCTACGAGCAGTACTTC. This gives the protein CASSPTGGIYEQYF.

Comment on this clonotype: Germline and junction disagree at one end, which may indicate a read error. The CDR3 spells CASSLLRGDSLF. CDR3 nucleotides: TGTGCCAGCAGCTTACTCCGAGGGGACAGTCTCTTC. V and J are TRBV5-6 and TRBJ2-1; 7 bases match TRBD1. Germline assignment: CDR1 SGHDT and CDR2 YYEEEE. This CDR3 region has 12 residues.

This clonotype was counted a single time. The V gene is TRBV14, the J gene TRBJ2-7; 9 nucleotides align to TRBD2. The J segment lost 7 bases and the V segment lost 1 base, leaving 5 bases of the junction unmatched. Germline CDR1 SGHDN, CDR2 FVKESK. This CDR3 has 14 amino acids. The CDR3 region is CASSQVLLAGEQYF. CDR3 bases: TGTGCCAGCAGCCAAGTGTTGCTAGCGGGGGAGCAGTACTTC.

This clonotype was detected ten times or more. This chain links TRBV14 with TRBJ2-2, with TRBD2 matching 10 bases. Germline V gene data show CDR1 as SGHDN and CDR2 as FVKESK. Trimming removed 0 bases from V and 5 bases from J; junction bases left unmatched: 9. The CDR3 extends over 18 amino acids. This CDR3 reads CASSQEDSGRRRTGELFF. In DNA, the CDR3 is TGTGCCAGCAGCCAAGAGGATAGCGGGAGGAGGAGAACCGGGGAGCTGTTTTTT.

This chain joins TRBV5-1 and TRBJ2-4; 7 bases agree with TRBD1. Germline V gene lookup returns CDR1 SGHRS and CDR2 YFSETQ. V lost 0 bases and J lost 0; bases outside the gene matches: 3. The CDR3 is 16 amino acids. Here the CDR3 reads CASSLETGAAKNIQYF. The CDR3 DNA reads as TGCGCCAGCAGCTTGGAAACAGGGGCAGCCAAAAACATTCAGTACTTC.

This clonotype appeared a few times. The CDR3 nucleotides read TGTGCCAGCAGTGAATACGGTAGATCCACAGATACGCAGTATTTT. It translates to CASSEYGRSTDTQYF. The chain uses TRBV25-1 and TRBJ2-3, with D unclear. From germline, CDR1 is MGHDK and CDR2 SYGVNS. With 0 bases removed from V and 2 bases from J, the gap between germline ends came to 9 bases. This CDR3 region has 15 residues.

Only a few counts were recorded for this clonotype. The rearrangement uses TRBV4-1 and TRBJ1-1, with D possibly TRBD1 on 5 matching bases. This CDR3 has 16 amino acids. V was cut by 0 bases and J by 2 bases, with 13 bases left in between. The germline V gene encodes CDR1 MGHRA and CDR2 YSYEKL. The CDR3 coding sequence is TGCGCCAGCAGCCAAGATGCAGGGCTTATAAACACTGAAGCTTTCTTT. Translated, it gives CASSQDAGLINTEAFF.

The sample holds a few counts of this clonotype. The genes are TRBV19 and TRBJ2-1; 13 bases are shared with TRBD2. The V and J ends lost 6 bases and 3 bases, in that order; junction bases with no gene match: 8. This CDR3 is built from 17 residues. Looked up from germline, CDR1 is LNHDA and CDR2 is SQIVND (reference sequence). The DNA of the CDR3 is TGTGCCAGTAGCCCTGGGACTAGCGGGATCGTCTACAATGAGCAGTTCTTC. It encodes CASSPGTSGIVYNEQFF.

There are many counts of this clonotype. The CDR3, as DNA: TGCAGTGCTAGAAGAAGTCTTGCTAACACCGGGGAGCTGTTTTTT. Its translation: CSARRSLANTGELFF. The genes are TRBV20-1 and TRBJ2-2; D gene ambiguous. Trimming removed 2 bases from V and 2 bases from J, with 12 bases in between. Germline V gives CDR1 DFQATT, CDR2 SNEGSKA (reference sequence). CDR3 size: 15 residues.

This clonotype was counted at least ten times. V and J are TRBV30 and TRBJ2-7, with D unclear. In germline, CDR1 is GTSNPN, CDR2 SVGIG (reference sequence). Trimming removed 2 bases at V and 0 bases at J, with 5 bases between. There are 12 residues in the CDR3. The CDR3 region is CAWSSASYEQYF. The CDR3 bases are TGTGCCTGGAGTTCGGCCTCCTACGAGCAGTACTTC.

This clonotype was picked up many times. The CDR3 protein is CASSSGGVYGYTF. The CDR3 DNA is TGTGCCAGCAGCTCCGGTGGGGTCTATGGCTACACCTTC. This chain links TRBV5-6 with TRBJ1-2; D is unclear. V was trimmed by 3 bases and J by 4 bases, leaving 10 bases between them. This CDR3 is built from 13 residues. Germline assignment: CDR1 SGHDT and CDR2 YYEEEE.